A selection of T cell receptor beta chains follows, all from one sample in a study of vaccination and CD4 T cells after COVID-19. MiXCR, run by TCRdb on the PCR reads, gives a single entry per CDR3 protein. The repertoire holds roughly 16,000 distinct CDR3 sequences, with roughly 45% as singletons. No antigen has been identified for these receptors. Sequenced material: CD4+ T cells from blood, cultured in vitro. The receptor source for this set is a human donor who had recovered from COVID-19. CDR3s include the opening cysteine and the closing phenylalanine or tryptophan. Clone sizes are given selectively: once, few, many, or a class where the clone is expanded.

V gene,J gene,clone size,CDR3 protein
TRBV9,TRBJ2-7,NA,CASSVGGDSSYEQYF
TRBV28,TRBJ1-5,NA,CASSTFEGGNQPQHF
TRBV29-1,TRBJ2-3,NA,CSVGTSGRADTQYF
TRBV6-2/TRBV6-3,TRBJ2-3,medium-sized,CASSYGGSLGDTQYF
TRBV28,TRBJ1-5,NA,CASSLGGSPVQPQHF
TRBV27,TRBJ2-7,few,CASGRSNEQYF
TRBV10-2,TRBJ2-1,NA,CASSYDEQFF
TRBV15,TRBJ1-3,NA,CATSREKGSSGNTIYF
TRBV7-3,TRBJ2-3,few,CASSFIGDTQYF
TRBV2,TRBJ2-7,once,CASRTFKVYEQYF
TRBV5-1,TRBJ1-2,NA,CASSLTGDYGYTF
TRBV28,TRBJ2-7,NA,CASRTQGEIYEQYF
TRBV7-8,TRBJ2-5,NA,CASSLVLAGEGTQYF
TRBV6-1,TRBJ2-5,NA,CASSEAYDRGETQYF
TRBV19,TRBJ2-7,few,CASTRTTSAWPYEQYF
TRBV6-1,TRBJ2-3,NA,CASSPTGGTDTQYF
TRBV7-9,TRBJ1-4,NA,CASSSDRGGEKLFF
TRBV7-2,TRBJ2-4,few,CASSADRAAKNIQYF
TRBV4-3,TRBJ1-3,NA,CASSQDPWTQGNTIYF
TRBV2,TRBJ1-6,NA,CASTRIYNSPLHF
TRBV27,TRBJ1-2,NA,CASKAGWEINYGYTF
TRBV7-2,TRBJ2-7,few,CASRGQTYEQYF
TRBV7-2,TRBJ2-7,NA,CASSLAQVYEQYF
TRBV9,TRBJ2-2,once,CASSVGGVLAGAKGELFF
TRBV15,TRBJ2-3,few,CATSSGWTSGAVSSTDTQYF
TRBV6-1,TRBJ2-5,NA,CATGSAGQETQYF
TRBV18,TRBJ1-5,few,CASSQGLYSNQPQHF
TRBV5-1,TRBJ2-7,NA,CASSSTGHLGEQYF
TRBV7-3,TRBJ2-6,NA,CASSLTSGAGSGANVLTF
TRBV15,TRBJ1-1,medium-sized,CATSRETGALNTEAFF
TRBV10-3,TRBJ2-1,NA,CATQGGANNEQFF
TRBV15,TRBJ2-5,few,CATSRGGETQYF
TRBV5-1,TRBJ1-1,NA,CASSLALRAENTEAFF
TRBV6-2/TRBV6-3,TRBJ1-2,NA,CASRQTAISNYGYTF
TRBV2,TRBJ2-1,NA,CASRPGLAGVDEQFF
TRBV6-1,TRBJ2-3,NA,CASSPAGVRDTQYF
TRBV20-1,TRBJ2-3,NA,CSAGPTSGSTDTQYF
TRBV6-2/TRBV6-3,TRBJ1-2,few,CATLGRGFIGYGYTF
TRBV11-2,TRBJ2-3,NA,CASSLGIGVTDTQYF
TRBV24-1,TRBJ2-7,few,CATSARGKRGSYEQYF
TRBV28,TRBJ1-2,few,CASSFTGPYGYTF
TRBV2,TRBJ2-5,NA,CASRGGLAYQETQYF
TRBV28,TRBJ1-1,NA,CATTPPGPNTEAFF
TRBV24-1,TRBJ2-1,NA,CATSDFGLAGVNEQFF
TRBV9,TRBJ2-5,once,CASSAYDSPQETQYF
TRBV2,TRBJ1-1,few,CASSIGGRVSEAFF